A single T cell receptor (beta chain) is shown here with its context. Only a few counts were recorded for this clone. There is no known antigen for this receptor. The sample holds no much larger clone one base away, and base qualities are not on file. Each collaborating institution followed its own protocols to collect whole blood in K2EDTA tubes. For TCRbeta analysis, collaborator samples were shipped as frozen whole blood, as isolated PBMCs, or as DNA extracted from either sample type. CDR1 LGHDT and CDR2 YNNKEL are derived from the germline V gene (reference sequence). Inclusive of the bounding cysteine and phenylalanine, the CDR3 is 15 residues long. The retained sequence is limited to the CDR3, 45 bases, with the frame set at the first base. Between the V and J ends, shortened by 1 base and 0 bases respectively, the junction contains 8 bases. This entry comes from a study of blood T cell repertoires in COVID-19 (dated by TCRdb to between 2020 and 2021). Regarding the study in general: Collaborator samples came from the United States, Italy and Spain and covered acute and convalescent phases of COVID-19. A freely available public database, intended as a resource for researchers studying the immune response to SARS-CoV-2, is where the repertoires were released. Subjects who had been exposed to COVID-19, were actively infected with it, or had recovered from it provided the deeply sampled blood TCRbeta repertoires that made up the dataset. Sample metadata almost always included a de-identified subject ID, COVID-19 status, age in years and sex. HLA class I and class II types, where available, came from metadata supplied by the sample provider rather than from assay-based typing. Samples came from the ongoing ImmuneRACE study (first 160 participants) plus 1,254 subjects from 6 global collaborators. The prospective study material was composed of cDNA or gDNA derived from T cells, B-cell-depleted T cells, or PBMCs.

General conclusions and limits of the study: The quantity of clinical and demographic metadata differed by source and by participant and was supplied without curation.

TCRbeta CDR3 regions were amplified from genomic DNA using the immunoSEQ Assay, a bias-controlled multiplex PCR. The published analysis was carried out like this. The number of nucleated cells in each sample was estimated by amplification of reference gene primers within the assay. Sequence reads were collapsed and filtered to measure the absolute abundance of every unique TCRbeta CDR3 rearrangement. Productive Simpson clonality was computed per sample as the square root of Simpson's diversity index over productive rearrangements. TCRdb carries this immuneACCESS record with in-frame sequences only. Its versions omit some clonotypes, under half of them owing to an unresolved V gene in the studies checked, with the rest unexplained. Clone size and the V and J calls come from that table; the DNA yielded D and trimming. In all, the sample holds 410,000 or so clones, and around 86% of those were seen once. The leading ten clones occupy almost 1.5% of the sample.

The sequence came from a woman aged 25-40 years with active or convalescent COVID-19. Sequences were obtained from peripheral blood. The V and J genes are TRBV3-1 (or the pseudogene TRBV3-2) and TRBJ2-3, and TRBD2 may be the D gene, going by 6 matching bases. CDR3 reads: CASSQGGASTDTQYF. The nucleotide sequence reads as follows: TGTGCCAGCAGCCAAGGCGGGGCTAGCACAGATACGCAGTATTTT.